The sequence of this TCR beta chain was determined in a study of CD8+ T cells in alopecia areata. Study-level background: The study gave tofacitinib for 6 to 18 months, then 6 months off drug.

Researchers gathered lesional scalp punch biopsies and peripheral blood from patients with alopecia areata. The study's findings and limits: TCRs were shared less clearly across patients than in mice, possibly for HLA-related reasons.

Comment on this clone: The target antigen is unknown.

Sequencing used cDNA as its template, made by extracting RNA and reverse transcribing it. Some clones are missing from TCRdb's copy, which holds only in-frame ones; the method was immunoSEQ multiplex PCR. The sample shows 120,000 to 150,000 clones, 85% to 90% of them seen only once. The TCR sequence derives from a human donor with alopecia areata. Sequenced material: CD8+ T cells sorted from blood, taken at week 0.

Written as DNA, the CDR3 is TGCGCCAGCAGCCAAGACGGTCGAGAGCAGTACTTC. This translates into CASSQDGREQYF. The chain links TRBV4-1 to TRBJ2-7; no clear D gene. This CDR3 is 12 amino acids long. V lost 0 bases, J lost 7 bases, and 7 bases lay in between. Germline lookup yields CDR1 MGHRA and CDR2 YSYEKL.